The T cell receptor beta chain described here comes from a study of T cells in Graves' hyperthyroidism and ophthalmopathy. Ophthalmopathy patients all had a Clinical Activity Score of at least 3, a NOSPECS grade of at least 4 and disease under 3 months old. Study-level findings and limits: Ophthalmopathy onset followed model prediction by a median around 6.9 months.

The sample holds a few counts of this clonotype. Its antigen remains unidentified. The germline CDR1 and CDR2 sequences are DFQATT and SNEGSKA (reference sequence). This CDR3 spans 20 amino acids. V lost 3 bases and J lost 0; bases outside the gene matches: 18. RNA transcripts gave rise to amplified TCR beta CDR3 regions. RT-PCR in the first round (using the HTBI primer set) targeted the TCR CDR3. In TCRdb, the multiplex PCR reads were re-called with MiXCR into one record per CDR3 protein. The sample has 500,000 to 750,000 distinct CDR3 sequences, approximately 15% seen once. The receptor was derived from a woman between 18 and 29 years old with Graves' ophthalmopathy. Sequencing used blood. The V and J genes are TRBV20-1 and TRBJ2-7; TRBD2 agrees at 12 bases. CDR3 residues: CSASGVPGLAGADSSYEQYF. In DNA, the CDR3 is TGCAGTGCTAGTGGGGTACCGGGACTAGCGGGCGCAGACTCCTCCTACGAGCAGTACTTC.